This T cell receptor (beta chain) was sequenced in a study of cytomegalovirus exposure and HLA in healthy donors. Study conclusions and caveats: In an earlier analysis, most TCR beta V segments were productive about 87% or about 30% of the time. The study had only CMV serostatus as immune exposure information. Confirmation in vitro established that a few CMV-associated chains were specific for CMV antigens.

Healthy bone marrow donors formed the donor group. Unmatched junction bases numbered 8, after V lost 4 bases and J lost 6 bases. The CDR3 sequence is 14 residues long. Germline lookup yields CDR1 MNHNS and CDR2 SASEGT. This clone has a handful of counts. Its matching antigen is unknown. A multiplex PCR was run with 60 Vbeta primers and 13 Jbeta primers. Only in-frame clones appear in the TCRdb table, and some are missing; sequencing was by immunoSEQ multiplex PCR. The top ten hold about 5% of the sample, which has around 150,000 clones, nearly 80% seen once. This clonotype was obtained from a male donor in good health and CMV-seronegative. V gene TRBV6-1 combines with J gene TRBJ1-2; 7 bases map to TRBD1. The sequenced sample consisted of PBMCs. The CDR3, as DNA: TGTGCCAGCAGTGCGGACAGGATGATTGATGGCTACACCTTC. Translated, it gives CASSADRMIDGYTF.